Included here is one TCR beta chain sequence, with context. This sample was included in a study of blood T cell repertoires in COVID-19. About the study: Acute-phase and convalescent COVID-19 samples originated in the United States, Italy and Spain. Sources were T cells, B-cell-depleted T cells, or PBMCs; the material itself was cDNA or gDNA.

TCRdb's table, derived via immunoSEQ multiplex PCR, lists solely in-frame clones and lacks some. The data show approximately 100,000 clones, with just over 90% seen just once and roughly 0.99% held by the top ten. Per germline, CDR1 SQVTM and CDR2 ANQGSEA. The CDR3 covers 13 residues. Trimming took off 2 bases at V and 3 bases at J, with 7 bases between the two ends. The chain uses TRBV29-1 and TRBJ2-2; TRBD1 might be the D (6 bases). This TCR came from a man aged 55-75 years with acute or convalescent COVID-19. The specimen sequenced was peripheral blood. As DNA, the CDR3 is TGCAGCGTTGAAACAGGGTACACCGGGGAGCTGTTTTTT. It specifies CSVETGYTGELFF.